These 15 T cell receptor beta chains came from one sample sequenced in a study of CD4 T cells in relation to SARS-CoV-2 and coronaviruses listed by TCRdb under 2021. CD4+ T cells from unexposed donors were collected before the COVID-19 pandemic (2011-2018). The receptor library was made with the immunoSEQ multiplex PCR assay. This is the immuneACCESS table as TCRdb keeps it, with only in-frame sequences that have V and J called. A part of the clones is gone; compared with another copy, unresolved V genes explain less than half, and the rest is unexplained. Within this sample are 68,000 or so clones, with just over 90% of them counted one time only. The ten largest account for 0.2% to 0.25% of the sample. Sequencing used naive CD4+ T cells from PBMCs. The cell subset or site tag for this specimen amounts to: naive CD4+ T cells isolated by negative enrichment. These receptor sequences come from a human donor in good health.

The chain is built from TRBV7-3 and TRBJ2-2; tentatively, D is TRBD2 (6 bases). V lost 0 bases, J lost 4 bases, and 12 bases lay in between. Germline lookup yields CDR1 SGHTA and CDR2 FQGTGA. The CDR3 sequence is 16 residues long. CDR3 in DNA: TGTGCCAGCAGCTTAACGGTTCAGGGAGGCACCGGGGAGCTGTTTTTT. It is translated as CASSLTVQGGTGELFF. The full variable domain, in which reference TRBV7-3 and TRBJ2-2 provide the parts outside the CDR3, is GAGVSQTPSNKVTEKGKYVELRCDPISGHTALYWYRQSLGQGPEFLIYFQGTGAADDSGLPNDRFFAVRPEGSVSTLKIQRTERGDSAVYLCASSLTVQGGTGELFFGEGSRLTVL.

The genes are TRBV5-1 and TRBJ2-2, with unresolved D. Trimming took off 6 bases at V and 5 bases at J, with 14 bases between the two ends. This CDR3 has 14 residues. Germline CDR1 and CDR2: SGHRS and YFSETQ. DNA of the CDR3: TGCGCCAGCATCCCGACCCTAGGGACCGGGGAGCTGTTTTTT. This codes for CASIPTLGTGELFF.

The chain joins TRBV10-3 to TRBJ2-3; TRBD2 is a possible D gene (6 bases). The CDR3 covers 14 residues. V was clipped by 8 bases and J by 2 bases, with 14 bases between them. Germline V gives CDR1 ENHRY, CDR2 SYGVKD. The DNA for the CDR3 is TGTGCCATCGCTTCGCGGGGAATCACAGATACGCAGTATTTT. Residues: CAIASRGITDTQYF.

A few counts support this clone. The chain couples TRBV18 to TRBJ1-1; D possibly corresponds to TRBD1 (6 bases). The CDR3 covers 16 residues. The V gene's germline CDR1 is KGHSH and CDR2 LQKENI. V lost 2 bases and J lost 2, with 15 bases in between. CDR3 protein: CASSPFGGLTNTEAFF. The CDR3 DNA reads as TGTGCCAGCTCACCATTTGGGGGGCTGACAAACACTGAAGCTTTCTTT.

The rearrangement joins TRBV29-1 to TRBJ2-5, with 11 nucleotides matching TRBD2. The germline gives CDR1 SQVTM, CDR2 ANQGSEA. There are 15 residues in the CDR3. The trim removed 7 bases at V and 1 base at J, leaving 8 bases unmatched. The CDR3 nucleotides read TGCAGCGCAAAATCTAGCGGGAGGTCCCAAGAGACCCAGTACTTC. As protein: CSAKSSGRSQETQYF.

The chain combines TRBV18 with TRBJ2-3, with D unclear. The CDR3 length is 17 residues. CDR1 and CDR2 from the germline V gene are KGHSH and LQKENI. V was clipped by 2 bases and J by 0 bases, with 15 bases between them. The CDR3 sequence: CASSPSKVVGSTDTQYF. CDR3 coding DNA: TGTGCCAGCTCACCATCCAAAGTCGTGGGGAGCACAGATACGCAGTATTTT.

The chain carries TRBV29-1 and TRBJ2-1; D is perhaps TRBD2 (6 bases). The CDR3 runs 13 residues. CDR1 is SQVTM and CDR2 is ANQGSEA in the germline V gene. Trimming took 5 bases from V and 4 from J, leaving 12 bases between them. The CDR3 DNA sequence: TGCAGCGTTCGGGGGACCCAGTACAATGAGCAGTTCTTC. Protein sequence: CSVRGTQYNEQFF.

CDR3 DNA: TGTGCCAGCGTCAGGTCCACTGAAGCTTTCTTT. Amino acids: CASVRSTEAFF. The chain employs TRBV6-5 and TRBJ1-1, with D hard to call. CDR1 is MNHEY and CDR2 is SVGAGI in the germline V gene. Trimming stripped 8 bases from V and 4 bases from J, with 8 bases between. This CDR3 comprises 11 residues.

The chain uses TRBV9 and TRBJ1-2; D unclear. The CDR3 is made up of 13 amino acids. V was cut by 2 bases and J by 4 bases, with 9 bases left in between. Germline V gives CDR1 SGDLS, CDR2 YYNGEE. The CDR3 DNA is TGTGCCAGCAGCGTTACAAGGACCTATGGCTACACCTTC. Residues: CASSVTRTYGYTF.

V gene TRBV29-1 combines with J gene TRBJ1-4, with D perhaps matching TRBD1 (6 bases). The V end lost 4 bases, the J end lost 5 bases, and 8 bases lay between the germline ends. Germline CDR1 and CDR2: SQVTM and ANQGSEA. The CDR3 covers 12 residues. CDR3 in DNA: TGCAGCGTTGGGGGGGCCAATGAAAAACTGTTTTTT. This gives the protein CSVGGANEKLFF.

This clone has a handful of counts. The chain joins TRBV5-1 to TRBJ2-7; 8 bases line up with TRBD2. Trimming at V came to 2 bases and at J to 5 bases, leaving 6 bases not matched to a gene. Germline-derived CDR1 and CDR2 are SGHRS and YFSETQ. The CDR3 has 14 amino acids. As DNA, the CDR3 is TGCGCCAGCAGCTTTAAAGCGGGAGAGGACGAGCAGTACTTC. This gives the protein CASSFKAGEDEQYF.

This clone has more than one count but fewer than ten. The chain uses TRBV30 and TRBJ1-1; 7 bases agree with TRBD1. This CDR3 has 17 amino acids. The V gene end was trimmed by 3 bases and the J gene end by 0 bases; junction bases not matched to a gene: 13. Germline CDR1 reads GTSNPN; CDR2 reads SVGIG (reference sequence). The CDR3 sequence is CAWRDRRTGTMNTEAFF. CDR3 bases: TGTGCCTGGAGGGACCGCCGGACAGGCACCATGAACACTGAAGCTTTCTTT.

A single count supports this clone. The V gene is TRBV4-1, the J gene TRBJ1-1; possibly TRBD1 for D (6 bases). The length of the CDR3 is 15 residues. Deletions cut 3 bases from V and 4 bases from J, with 15 bases between. Germline V gene sequence: CDR1 MGHRA, CDR2 YSYEKL. In nucleotides, the CDR3 is TGCGCCAGCAGCCAGAGGGGGGGCGCGGGCACTGAAGCTTTCTTT. Its protein is CASSQRGGAGTEAFF.

This clone appeared once. The chain is built from TRBV20-1 and TRBJ1-1; unclear D gene. Germline CDR1 DFQATT, CDR2 SNEGSKA (reference sequence). V gave up 5 bases and J gave up 0 bases, with 1 base separating them. This CDR3 region has 10 residues. As DNA, the CDR3 is TGCAGTGCTTTGAACACTGAAGCTTTCTTT. Protein sequence: CSALNTEAFF.

This chain uses TRBV24-1 with TRBJ2-7; 10 bases are a match to TRBD2. J lost 4 bases, V lost 5 bases, and 7 bases had no gene match. Germline V gene lookup returns CDR1 KGHDR and CDR2 SFDVKD. The CDR3 spans 15 residues. Written as DNA, the CDR3 is TGTGCCACCAGTGGCGGGCTAGCGGGAGTTTACGAGCAGTACTTC. This gives the protein CATSGGLAGVYEQYF.